Listed below are T cell receptor beta chains from one sample, sequenced in a study of T cells expressing NK-cell markers. TCRdb re-called the 5' RACE reads; one entry per CDR3 protein, DNA not given. The sample includes hundreds of thousands of distinct CDR3 sequences. The specimen sequenced was blood T cells: a sorted CD56 or NKG2C T cell subset, CD4+ or CD8+ T cells, or bulk PBMC T cells (not recorded which). The source is a woman between 18 and 70 years old in good health. The CDR3 runs from the conserved cysteine through the conserved F or W.

J gene: TRBJ2-3
V gene: TRBV4-1
CDR3 protein: CASSQDLTDTQYF

J gene: TRBJ1-4
V gene: TRBV12-3/TRBV12-4
CDR3 protein: CASRGSFNEKLFF

J gene: TRBJ2-5
V gene: TRBV25-1
CDR3 protein: CASSEQLGLRETQYF

J gene: TRBJ2-3
V gene: TRBV6-2/TRBV6-3
CDR3 protein: CASSYLLAGVIDTQYF

J gene: TRBJ2-5
V gene: TRBV20-1
CDR3 protein: CSSGLAGGQETQYF

J gene: TRBJ1-4
V gene: TRBV12-3/TRBV12-4
CDR3 protein: CASSTQGAREKLFF

J gene: TRBJ1-1
V gene: TRBV10-3
CDR3 protein: CAISTRDRGLSEAFF

J gene: TRBJ2-7
V gene: TRBV6-1
CDR3 protein: CASRISSSGLAYEQYF

J gene: TRBJ2-3
V gene: TRBV12-3/TRBV12-4
CDR3 protein: CASRPTGEDTDTQYF

J gene: TRBJ2-3
V gene: TRBV29-1
CDR3 protein: CSVGESSGSTDTQYF

J gene: TRBJ1-1
V gene: TRBV7-2
CDR3 protein: CASSRDYKYTEAFF

J gene: TRBJ2-1
V gene: TRBV3-1
CDR3 protein: CASSQVPGLDEQFF

J gene: TRBJ1-1
V gene: TRBV6-5
CDR3 protein: CASSFRGRNTEAFF

J gene: TRBJ2-5
V gene: TRBV7-6
CDR3 protein: CASSLGTGKTQYF

J gene: TRBJ2-7
V gene: TRBV25-1
CDR3 protein: CASSEYGHLSYEQYF

J gene: TRBJ2-1
V gene: TRBV9
CDR3 protein: CASSVAIGNEQFF

J gene: TRBJ2-1
V gene: TRBV6-5
CDR3 protein: CASSYSGSSGTYNEQFF

J gene: TRBJ1-1
V gene: TRBV12-3/TRBV12-4
CDR3 protein: CASSFRDGVATEAFF

J gene: TRBJ1-2
V gene: TRBV12-3/TRBV12-4
CDR3 protein: CASSYYPGGYTF

J gene: TRBJ1-4
V gene: TRBV28
CDR3 protein: CASSPPGTGSGEKLFF

J gene: TRBJ2-2
V gene: TRBV6-5
CDR3 protein: CASSSWAEGTGELFF

J gene: TRBJ2-1
V gene: TRBV4-1
CDR3 protein: CASSPPTGASSYNEQFF

J gene: TRBJ2-2
V gene: TRBV5-1
CDR3 protein: CASRPSGVTNTGELFF

J gene: TRBJ2-7
V gene: TRBV6-1
CDR3 protein: CASTRAGDLYEQYF

J gene: TRBJ1-1
V gene: TRBV5-1
CDR3 protein: CASSFTGDTEAFF

J gene: TRBJ2-7
V gene: TRBV9
CDR3 protein: CASSKGGGQGSYEQYF

J gene: TRBJ2-7
V gene: TRBV7-8
CDR3 protein: CASSFSYEQYF

J gene: TRBJ1-5
V gene: TRBV2
CDR3 protein: CASSFFLDRGIPQPQHF

J gene: TRBJ2-5
V gene: TRBV12-3/TRBV12-4
CDR3 protein: CASSLGGTGAQETQYF

J gene: TRBJ1-4
V gene: TRBV7-9
CDR3 protein: CASSLDGSNEKLFF

J gene: TRBJ2-5
V gene: TRBV7-8
CDR3 protein: CASSLVAGGLGGTQYF

J gene: TRBJ2-5
V gene: TRBV11-2
CDR3 protein: CASSLRDGPTNQETQYF

J gene: TRBJ2-5
V gene: TRBV27
CDR3 protein: CASSVWPARLQETQYF

J gene: TRBJ1-6
V gene: TRBV20-1
CDR3 protein: CSAADRRRLLTSPLHF

J gene: TRBJ2-3
V gene: TRBV6-2/TRBV6-3
CDR3 protein: CASRPSGGAIDTQYF

J gene: TRBJ1-2
V gene: TRBV5-1
CDR3 protein: CASSLGEVGYGYTF

J gene: TRBJ1-2
V gene: TRBV30
CDR3 protein: CAWNSSPEYGYTF

J gene: TRBJ2-1
V gene: TRBV18
CDR3 protein: CASSPQREFSNEQFF

J gene: TRBJ1-1
V gene: TRBV18
CDR3 protein: CASSPGTGKVANTEAFF

J gene: TRBJ1-5
V gene: TRBV5-1
CDR3 protein: CASSLTGTGGQPQHF

J gene: TRBJ2-3
V gene: TRBV5-1
CDR3 protein: CASSLETDTQYF

J gene: TRBJ1-1
V gene: TRBV20-1
CDR3 protein: CSASTGWNTEAFF

J gene: TRBJ2-1
V gene: TRBV7-2
CDR3 protein: CASSLLSLYNEQFF

J gene: TRBJ2-7
V gene: TRBV18
CDR3 protein: CASSQQGAGAKTYEQYF

J gene: TRBJ2-3
V gene: TRBV4-2
CDR3 protein: CASSQVRGTVADTQYF

J gene: TRBJ2-6
V gene: TRBV12-3/TRBV12-4
CDR3 protein: CASSSARYSGANVLTF

J gene: TRBJ1-1
V gene: TRBV20-1
CDR3 protein: CSASPLSQSTEAFF

J gene: TRBJ2-1
V gene: TRBV6-2/TRBV6-3
CDR3 protein: CASSYFGQGSNEQFF

J gene: TRBJ2-7
V gene: TRBV10-3
CDR3 protein: CAISADSQPYEQYF

J gene: TRBJ1-2
V gene: TRBV11-2
CDR3 protein: CASSLGTPYGYTF

J gene: TRBJ2-5
V gene: TRBV20-1
CDR3 protein: CSAKGLAGTPQYF

J gene: TRBJ1-1
V gene: TRBV12-3/TRBV12-4
CDR3 protein: CASTMNTEAFF